Presented here are 27 T cell receptor beta chains from one specimen sequenced in a study of immune heterogeneity within non-small cell lung tumors. Bulk tumor gDNA, 450 to 650 ng per sample, served as the TCR template. Collection of several biopsies per primary tumor, spaced far apart, took place during surgery. Patients went through curative surgery, and their non-small cell lung cancer was untreated and newly diagnosed. TCR beta CDR3 was amplified by multiplex PCR, first round around 10 cycles, 32 V and 13 J primers. TCRdb reprocessed the multiplex PCR reads via MiXCR and lists one record per CDR3 protein. The sample records 4,000 to 5,000 distinct CDR3 sequences, around 35% being singletons. Material for sequencing was lung tumor tissue. The receptors shown here come from a woman aged 45-65 years with non-small cell lung cancer.

The chain joins TRBV9 to TRBJ1-4; D unclear. Trimming stripped 0 bases from V and 7 bases from J, with 22 bases between. The CDR3 runs 18 residues. Germline V gene sequence: CDR1 SGDLS, CDR2 YYNGEE. CDR3 DNA sequence: TGTGCCAGCAGCGTAGGTGGAGGTGGGTCCGAACTCGGTGAAAAACTGTTTTTT. It is translated as CASSVGGGGSELGEKLFF.

The chain couples TRBV7-9 to TRBJ2-3; D may be TRBD2 (6 bases). V was shortened by 1 base and J by 5 bases, with 16 bases between the two germline ends. The germline V gene encodes CDR1 SEHNR and CDR2 FQNEAQ (reference sequence). The CDR3 covers 16 residues. CDR3 sequence reads: CASSLDVADGGDTQYF. Written as DNA, the CDR3 is TGTGCCAGCAGCTTAGATGTAGCGGATGGAGGAGATACGCAGTATTTT.

Sample share makes this clonotype medium-sized. V usage is TRBV30 and J usage is TRBJ2-1; 10 bases are a match to TRBD2. With V trimmed by 2 bases and J by 5 bases, 0 bases remained unmatched. Germline CDR1 and CDR2: GTSNPN and SVGIG (reference sequence). The CDR3 extends over 13 amino acids. The CDR3 reads CAWSTSGDNEQFF. The CDR3 nucleotides read TGTGCCTGGAGTACTAGCGGGGACAATGAGCAGTTCTTC. Supplemented by reference TRBV30 and TRBJ2-1, the full variable domain reads SQTIHQWPATLVQPVGSPLSLECTVEGTSNPNLYWYRQAAGRGLQLLFYSVGIGQISSEVPQNLSASRPQDRQFILSSKKLLLSDSGFYLCAWSTSGDNEQFFGPGTRLTVL.

In its sample, this clonotype ranks as medium-sized (0.01 to 0.1%). The chain recombines TRBV4-1 with TRBJ1-2; D call uncertain. Germline CDR1 and CDR2: MGHRA and YSYEKL. The CDR3 contains 17 residues. The V end was cut by 1 base, the J end by 8 bases, with 23 bases between. The CDR3 region is CASSQGSYSEPLEGYTF. Here the CDR3 DNA reads TGCGCCAGCAGCCAAGGGAGTTATTCCGAGCCCTTGGAGGGCTACACCTTC.

Judged by abundance, this clonotype is medium-sized. This sequence joins TRBV15 and TRBJ1-4; TRBD1 is a possible D gene (6 bases). V dropped 7 bases and J dropped 2 bases, with 8 bases sitting between them. Germline values: CDR1 LNHNV, CDR2 YYDKDF (reference sequence). The CDR3 has 13 residues. The CDR3 reads CATTGGTNEKLFF. The CDR3 DNA is TGTGCCACCACGGGGGGCACTAATGAAAAACTGTTTTTT.

By frequency in the sample, this clonotype is medium-sized (0.01 to 0.1%). CDR3 amino acids: CASSRTSGRRDEQFF. CDR3 DNA sequence: TGTGCCAGCTCTCGGACTAGCGGGAGGAGGGATGAGCAGTTCTTC. This rearrangement joins TRBV18 to TRBJ2-1; TRBD2 agrees at 14 bases. There are 15 residues in the CDR3. Germline CDR1 is KGHSH and CDR2 is LQKENI. Germline trimming cut 6 bases from V and 8 bases from J; bases unmatched to any gene: 6.

This clonotype was recorded a few times. This chain links TRBV10-3 with TRBJ1-4, with unresolved D. The CDR3 is made up of 15 amino acids. Trimming cost V 0 bases and J 5 bases, with 10 bases left between them. Germline V gene lookup returns CDR1 ENHRY and CDR2 SYGVKD. The CDR3 here is CAISESPPNNEKLFF. DNA of the CDR3: TGTGCCATCAGTGAGTCCCCGCCGAACAATGAAAAACTGTTTTTT.

Relative to its sample, this clonotype is medium-sized. The chain joins TRBV12-3 or TRBV12-4 to TRBJ1-6; D is perhaps TRBD1 (6 bases). Trimming removed 7 bases from V and 9 bases from J, with 16 bases in between. The CDR3 contains 14 residues. CDR3 sequence reads: CASTTRGKGSPLHF. DNA for the CDR3: TGTGCCAGCACCACCAGGGGAAAGGGTTCACCCCTCCACTTT.

Judged by abundance, this clonotype is medium-sized. The chain joins TRBV11-2 to TRBJ1-1; TRBD1 agrees at 7 bases. This CDR3 contains 14 residues. Per the germline V gene, CDR1 is SGHAT and CDR2 is FQNNGV. The V gene end was trimmed by 4 bases and the J gene end by 3 bases; junction bases not matched to a gene: 5. In nucleotides, the CDR3 is TGTGCCAGCAGCTCAACCAGGGGGTACACTGAAGCTTTCTTT. The encoded protein is CASSSTRGYTEAFF.

In this sample, this clonotype turned up a few times. Since a much larger clone is just one base distant, this may be a read error. The rearrangement uses TRBV28 and TRBJ1-2; D perhaps matches TRBD1 (5 bases). The CDR3 length is 13 residues. The germline V gene has CDR1 MDHEN and CDR2 SYDVKM. The CDR3 sequence is CASSLAQTGGYAF. Here the CDR3 DNA reads TGTGCCAGCAGTTTGGCCCAAACAGGAGGCTACGCCTTC.

A word on this clonotype: Being one base from a much bigger clone, this may be a read error. CDR3 region: CATGKGDEQFF. The CDR3, as DNA: TGTGCCACCGGAAAGGGTGATGAGCAGTTCTTC. The chain couples TRBV7-9 to TRBJ2-1; D gene unclear. V gave up 10 bases and J gave up 8 bases, with 12 bases separating them. CDR3 length equals 11 residues. CDR1 SEHNR and CDR2 FQNEAQ come from the germline V gene (reference sequence). The whole variable domain, remainder taken from reference TRBV7-9 and TRBJ2-1, is DTGVSQNPRHKITKRGQNVTFRCDPISEHNRLYWYRQTLGQGPEFLTYFQNEAQLEKSRLLSDRFSAERPKGSFSTLEIQRTEQGDSAMYLCATGKGDEQFFGPGTRLTVL.

V gene TRBV7-8 combines with J gene TRBJ2-2, with D perhaps TRBD2 (6 bases). The CDR3 totals 18 residues. The ends were cut back, 5 bases at V and 4 bases at J, with 23 bases in the middle. The germline CDR1 and CDR2 sequences are SGHVS and FQNEAQ. The DNA of the CDR3 is TGTGCCAGCAGCCCTCTCCGCATACCAACCGGGAGCACCGGGGAGCTGTTTTTT. This gives the protein CASSPLRIPTGSTGELFF.

On this clonotype: A much larger clone differs by one base, so this may be a read error. The chain joins TRBV15 to TRBJ2-5; weak D call: TRBD2 (7 bases). Per the germline V gene, CDR1 is LNHNV and CDR2 is YYDKDF (reference sequence). The CDR3 extends over 15 amino acids. The CDR3 DNA reads TGTGCCACCAGCAGAGATTGGGGGGGCCAAGGGACCCAGTACTTC. Translating gives CATSRDWGGQGTQYF.

The DNA for the CDR3 is TGTGCCAGCAGTATACGTTTCTCCTATAATTCACCCCTCCACTTT. It is translated as CASSIRFSYNSPLHF. J is TRBJ1-6 and V is TRBV2; D is ambiguous. The CDR3 extends over 15 amino acids. In germline, CDR1 is SNHLY, CDR2 FYNNEI. Trimming removed 5 bases at V and 0 bases at J, with 8 bases between.

This clonotype was seen a handful of times. The J gene is TRBJ2-1, the V gene TRBV2, with a possible D match to TRBD2 (5 bases). The V end lost 0 bases, the J end lost 5 bases, and 8 bases lay between the germline ends. This CDR3 region has 14 residues. CDR1 is SNHLY, CDR2 FYNNEI, per germline. The CDR3 region is CASSEAGSHNEQFF. DNA for the CDR3: TGTGCCAGCAGTGAAGCGGGGAGTCACAATGAGCAGTTCTTC.

There are a few counts of this clonotype. The chain links TRBV7-8 to TRBJ2-3; D gene uncertain. The CDR3 consists of 12 residues. V was pared by 5 bases and J by 14 bases, with 17 bases between. Per the germline V gene, CDR1 is SGHVS and CDR2 is FQNEAQ. The CDR3 nucleotides are TGTGCCAGCAGCCCACGGACCGCCAGCTGGTATTTT. Amino acid sequence: CASSPRTASWYF.

The chain uses TRBV10-3 and TRBJ1-6; D perhaps matches TRBD1 (6 bases). The CDR3 length is 13 residues. Trimming left V 3 bases short and J 7 bases short, with 7 bases between. Germline V lookup: CDR1 ENHRY, CDR2 SYGVKD. The CDR3 region is CAISEGGNSPLHF. The CDR3 DNA reads TGTGCCATCAGTGAAGGGGGGAATTCACCCCTCCACTTT.

This chain uses TRBV19 with TRBJ1-1; D gene ambiguous. The germline gives CDR1 LNHDA, CDR2 SQIVND (reference sequence). The CDR3 runs to 11 residues. Trimming cost V 5 bases and J 9 bases, with 10 bases left between them. The CDR3 protein is CASSGGVQAFF. In DNA, the CDR3 is TGTGCCAGTAGTGGAGGTGTACAAGCTTTCTTT. The complete variable domain, with remaining parts taken from reference TRBV19 and TRBJ1-1, reads DGGITQSPKYLFRKEGQNVTLSCEQNLNHDAMYWYRQDPGQGLRLIYYSQIVNDFQKGDIAEGYSVSREKKESFPLTVTSAQKNPTAFYLCASSGGVQAFFGQGTRLTVV.

This rearrangement joins TRBV30 to TRBJ2-1; D tentatively reads TRBD1 or TRBD2 (6 bases each). CDR1 and CDR2 from the germline V gene are GTSNPN and SVGIG (reference sequence). The length of the CDR3 is 18 residues. Trimming removed 2 bases at V and 0 bases at J, with 20 bases between. The DNA of the CDR3 is TGTGCCTGGAGTTTAACGGGGGACATCCATCACTCCTACAATGAGCAGTTCTTC. Translated: CAWSLTGDIHHSYNEQFF.

This clonotype is medium-sized by share. The CDR3 DNA reads TGCAGTGCTAGCGGGAGGGCCTCCTACAATGAGCAGTTCTTC. Its translation is CSASGRASYNEQFF. This rearrangement joins TRBV20-1 to TRBJ2-1; 8 nucleotides agree with TRBD2. In germline, CDR1 is DFQATT, CDR2 SNEGSKA (reference sequence). The V and J ends lost 3 bases and 0 bases, in that order; junction bases with no gene match: 1. The CDR3 contains 14 residues.

As regards this clonotype: A clone one base away is much larger, so this may be a read error. No conserved phenylalanine or tryptophan is present at the end of the CDR3, so a read error is the likely explanation. The CDR3 DNA follows: TGCGCCAGCAGAGGGGGACAGGGCAATGAAAAACTGTTTCTT. This encodes CASRGGQGNEKLFL. The chain joins TRBV5-1 to TRBJ1-4, with 9 bases lining up with TRBD1. After removal of 5 bases from V and 5 bases from J, the junction contained 4 bases not matched to a gene. The germline CDR1 and CDR2 sequences are SGHRS and YFSETQ. The CDR3 contains 14 residues.

This chain joins TRBV7-2 and TRBJ2-3; 7 nucleotides agree with TRBD1. Germline-derived CDR1 and CDR2 are SGHTA and FQGNSA. The CDR3 spans 15 residues. V dropped 5 bases and J dropped 1; count of bases not matched to a gene: 6. The CDR3 DNA reads as TGTGCCAGCAGCCCGACAGGGCTCCGCACAGATACGCAGTATTTT. Translating gives CASSPTGLRTDTQYF. The full variable domain, its missing parts supplied by reference TRBV7-2 and TRBJ2-3, is GAGVSQSPSNKVTEKGKDVELRCDPISGHTALYWYRQSLGQGLEFLIYFQGNSAPDKSGLPSDRFSAERTGGSVSTLTIQRTQQEDSAVYLCASSPTGLRTDTQYFGPGTRLTVL.

Relative to its sample, this clonotype is medium-sized. The V gene is TRBV11-3, the J gene TRBJ2-7; D remains unclear. Trimming left V 2 bases short and J 3 bases short, with 8 bases between. The CDR3 covers 13 residues. Germline V gene data show CDR1 as SGHNT and CDR2 as YENEEA. CDR3 sequence reads: CASSLQDRYEQYF. CDR3 nucleotide sequence: TGTGCCAGCAGCTTACAGGACCGCTACGAGCAGTACTTC.

This chain uses TRBV10-2 with TRBJ2-1; TRBD1 might be the D (6 bases). Germline CDR1 and CDR2: WSHSY and SAAADI. Trimming took off 6 bases at V and 7 bases at J, with 16 bases between the two ends. This CDR3 spans 14 amino acids. DNA of the CDR3: TGCGCCAGCAGGGACAGAGGGGTGGTAAATGAGCAGTTCTTC. Translated, it gives CASRDRGVVNEQFF.

By proportion, this clonotype is medium-sized. V gene TRBV6-1 combines with J gene TRBJ2-2; the D call may be TRBD1 or TRBD2 (6 bases each). V was clipped by 7 bases and J by 6 bases, with 15 bases between them. The CDR3 is 14 residues long. Germline values: CDR1 MNHNS, CDR2 SASEGT. CDR3 sequence: CASTEGGYAGELFF. CDR3 coding DNA: TGTGCCAGCACCGAAGGGGGGTACGCCGGGGAGCTGTTTTTT.

On this clonotype: A single base separates this from a much larger clone, so it may be a read error. The chain has TRBV20-1 and TRBJ1-1, with D hard to call. Germline V gives CDR1 DFQATT, CDR2 SNEGSKA (reference sequence). V was shortened by 4 bases and J by 0 bases, with 15 bases between the two germline ends. The CDR3 extends over 15 amino acids. CDR3 protein: CSAIVGGSLNTEAFF. CDR3 coding DNA: TGCAGTGCTATAGTCGGTGGCAGCCTGAACACTGAAGCTTTCTTT.

Worth noting for this clonotype: A much larger clone differs by one base, so this may be a read error. The rearrangement joins TRBV11-2 to TRBJ2-7, with TRBD1 matching 7 bases. Per the germline V gene, CDR1 is SGHAT and CDR2 is FQNNGV. V dropped 1 base and J dropped 2; count of bases not matched to a gene: 11. This CDR3 is built from 17 residues. The CDR3 sequence: CASSLGLPGQYTYEQYF. The CDR3 DNA reads TGTGCCAGCAGCTTAGGGCTTCCGGGACAGTACACCTACGAGCAGTACTTC.